The 21 T cell receptor beta chains presented below share a single source sample, sequenced in a study of blood T cell repertoires in COVID-19. Sequenced by immunoSEQ multiplex PCR; TCRdb stores in-frame clones only, minus some. The data hold a few hundred thousand clones, with 80% to 95% observed a single time. Specimen: peripheral blood. These receptors all come from a person aged 18 to 30 with COVID-19, enrolled during active disease.

This chain uses TRBV28 with TRBJ1-5; no firm D call. Looked up from germline, CDR1 is MDHEN and CDR2 is SYDVKM. Trimming took off 3 bases at V and 7 bases at J, with 4 bases between the two ends. This CDR3 is 11 amino acids long. DNA of the CDR3: TGTGCCAGCAGTTTGGAGCAGCCCCAGCATTTT. Translated, it gives CASSLEQPQHF.

V and J are TRBV4-3 and TRBJ2-3; 7 bases align to TRBD2. V was clipped by 2 bases and J by 2 bases; unmatched bases: 4. The CDR3 length is 15 residues. Germline V CDR1 and CDR2: LGHNA, YSLEER. The CDR3 sequence: CASSQQLANTDTQYF. The CDR3 nucleotides read TGCGCCAGCAGCCAACAACTAGCGAACACAGATACGCAGTATTTT.

The J gene is TRBJ2-2, the V gene TRBV6-5; D gene unclear. The CDR3 is made up of 12 amino acids. Germline CDR1 MNHEY, CDR2 SVGAGI. DNA of the CDR3: TGTGCTACCACGGGGAACACCGGGGAGCTGTTTTTT. Encoded protein: CATTGNTGELFF.

In its sample, this clone was seen once. The chain is built from TRBV11-2 and TRBJ1-1; 8 bases align to TRBD1. J gave up 5 bases and V 5 bases, and 7 bases lay outside the gene matches. The CDR3 covers 14 residues. Germline CDR1 reads SGHAT; CDR2 reads FQNNGV. This CDR3 reads CASSVPGGRTEAFF. For the CDR3, the DNA is TGTGCCAGCAGCGTCCCAGGGGGCCGGACTGAAGCTTTCTTT.

The V gene is TRBV12-5, the J gene TRBJ2-1; no clear D gene. The germline V gene encodes CDR1 LGHNT and CDR2 FRNRAP. V was clipped by 5 bases and J by 5 bases, with 16 bases between them. The CDR3 sequence is 15 residues long. DNA for the CDR3: TGTGCTAGTGGTGAGCCATCTGGGCAACACAATGAGCAGTTCTTC. It translates to CASGEPSGQHNEQFF.

The chain employs TRBV4-1 and TRBJ2-1; D possibly corresponds to TRBD2 (6 bases). V dropped 3 bases and J dropped 0 bases, with 12 bases sitting between them. The germline gives CDR1 MGHRA, CDR2 YSYEKL. This CDR3 comprises 16 residues. CDR3 DNA: TGCGCCAGCAGCCATGCTGACGGGAGCTCCTACAATGAGCAGTTCTTC. Its translation: CASSHADGSSYNEQFF.

The V and J genes are TRBV7-8 and TRBJ2-7; D remains unclear. V was clipped by 5 bases and J by 1 base, with 12 bases between them. Germline assignment: CDR1 SGHVS and CDR2 FQNEAQ. This CDR3 contains 14 residues. CDR3 sequence reads: CASSPDGGSYEQYF. Written as DNA, the CDR3 is TGTGCCAGCAGCCCCGACGGCGGATCCTACGAGCAGTACTTC.

The V call is TRBV18, the J call TRBJ1-4, with 7 bases identical to TRBD1. There are 15 residues in the CDR3. Trimming at V came to 5 bases and at J to 3 bases, leaving 6 bases not matched to a gene. Germline V gene sequence: CDR1 KGHSH, CDR2 LQKENI. The CDR3 loop reads CASSFQQGSNEKLFF. CDR3 coding DNA: TGTGCCAGCTCATTTCAACAGGGGTCTAATGAAAAACTGTTTTTT.

The chain has TRBV7-9 and TRBJ2-7, with 8 bases fitting TRBD2. Germline V CDR1 and CDR2: SEHNR, FQNEAQ (reference sequence). After removal of 9 bases from V and 5 bases from J, the junction contained 3 bases not matched to a gene. The CDR3 spans 11 residues. CDR3 sequence reads: CASSAGDEQYF. CDR3 in DNA: TGTGCCAGTTCAGCGGGGGACGAGCAGTACTTC.

The genes are TRBV5-1 and TRBJ2-7; D might be TRBD1 (6 bases). CDR3 length: 14 amino acids. Looked up from germline, CDR1 is SGHRS and CDR2 is YFSETQ. Trimming removed 1 base at V and 6 bases at J, with 14 bases between. CDR3 protein: CASSLTGTQSEQYF. For the CDR3, the DNA is TGCGCCAGCAGCTTGACGGGGACACAAAGCGAGCAGTACTTC.

The chain couples TRBV6-5 to TRBJ2-3; 7 bases fit TRBD2. The CDR3 runs 14 residues. Germline values: CDR1 MNHEY, CDR2 SVGAGI. V dropped 8 bases and J dropped 6; count of bases not matched to a gene: 11. The CDR3 loop is CASLRASGMDTQYF. The CDR3 nucleotides are TGTGCCAGCTTGCGCGCTAGCGGTATGGATACGCAGTATTTT.

The chain carries TRBV5-1 and TRBJ2-1, with 11 nucleotides matching TRBD2. CDR3 length equals 15 residues. Trimming removed 8 bases from V and 7 bases from J; junction bases left unmatched: 11. Germline V gene data show CDR1 as SGHRS and CDR2 as YFSETQ. Written as DNA, the CDR3 is TGCGCCAGTGGGGGTATACTAGCGGGAGTAAATGAGCAGTTCTTC. This codes for CASGGILAGVNEQFF. Variable domain in full (rest from reference TRBV5-1 and TRBJ2-1): KAGVTQTPRYLIKTRGQQVTLSCSPISGHRSVSWYQQTPGQGLQFLFEYFSETQRNKGNFPGRFSGRQFSNSRSEMNVSTLELGDSALYLCASGGILAGVNEQFFGPGTRLTVL.

The chain recombines TRBV11-2 with TRBJ1-5, with D uncertain. The V gene lost 1 base and the J gene lost 4 bases, with 8 bases spanning the gap. In germline, CDR1 is SGHAT, CDR2 FQNNGV. This CDR3 region has 14 residues. The chain's CDR3 is CASSLGGNNQPQHF. The CDR3 region has the DNA TGTGCCAGCAGCTTAGGAGGGAATAATCAGCCCCAGCATTTT.

This clone was counted only a few times. This chain connects TRBV2 to TRBJ1-2; D may be TRBD1 (6 bases). This CDR3 is 13 amino acids long. The germline V gene has CDR1 SNHLY and CDR2 FYNNEI. Trimming cost V 11 bases and J 1 base, with 14 bases left between them. In DNA, the CDR3 is TGTGCCGGGGGGGCAGGCAATAACTATGGCTACACCTTC. Its protein product is CAGGAGNNYGYTF.

Notes on this clone: Other DNA sequences in this specimen translate into the identical CDR3. In nucleotides, the CDR3 is TGTGCCAGCAGCGTAGGCCAGGGGGCGTACGAGCAGTACTTC. It yields the protein CASSVGQGAYEQYF. The gene calls are TRBV9 and TRBJ2-7; 8 bases are shared with TRBD1. Germline-derived CDR1 and CDR2 are SGDLS and YYNGEE. After removal of 0 bases from V and 4 bases from J, the junction contained 3 bases not matched to a gene. The CDR3 runs to 14 residues.

The chain combines TRBV5-1 with TRBJ2-3; D perhaps matches TRBD1 (6 bases). Per the germline V gene, CDR1 is SGHRS and CDR2 is YFSETQ. V was trimmed by 5 bases and J by 4 bases, leaving 11 bases between them. The CDR3 has 13 amino acids. The CDR3 loop is CASRRAGADTQYF. The CDR3 DNA reads TGCGCCAGCAGGCGAGCAGGGGCAGATACGCAGTATTTT.

V and J are TRBV25-1 and TRBJ1-3; a possible D gene is TRBD1 (6 bases). Deletions cut 6 bases from V and 1 base from J, with 10 bases between. Germline V lookup: CDR1 MGHDK, CDR2 SYGVNS. This CDR3 region has 14 residues. The CDR3 region is CASRPTGSGNTIYF. The CDR3 nucleotides read TGTGCCAGCAGACCAACAGGGTCTGGAAACACCATATATTTT.

This sequence joins TRBV6-2 or TRBV6-3 and TRBJ2-7; 9 nucleotides line up with TRBD2. The CDR3 has 15 amino acids. The ends lost 5 bases at V and 4 bases at J; junction bases unmatched: 9. CDR1 and CDR2 from the germline V gene are MNHEY and SVGEGT. The CDR3 is CASSAASGALYEQYF. The CDR3 coding sequence is TGTGCCAGCAGTGCGGCTAGCGGGGCTCTTTACGAGCAGTACTTC.

This clone was seen a handful of times. The V call is TRBV25-1, the J call TRBJ2-5, with unresolved D. The CDR3 has 14 residues. With 7 bases removed from V and 5 bases from J, the gap between germline ends came to 17 bases. CDR1 and CDR2 (germline): MGHDK, SYGVNS. In DNA form, the CDR3 reads TGTGCCAGCATAAGCGACGGGTCGGCGGAGACCCAGTACTTC. Its protein product is CASISDGSAETQYF.

This clone was seen only once. The chain employs TRBV29-1 and TRBJ2-5; a possible D gene is TRBD2 (6 bases). Germline CDR1 is SQVTM and CDR2 is ANQGSEA. The CDR3 loop spans 13 amino acids. The ends were cut back, 5 bases at V and 5 bases at J, with 15 bases in the middle. The CDR3: CSVRRASKETQYF. The CDR3 DNA sequence: TGCAGCGTTAGGAGGGCCTCGAAGGAGACCCAGTACTTC. The variable domain in full, completed from reference TRBV29-1 and TRBJ2-5, reads SAVISQKPSRDICQRGTSLTIQCQVDSQVTMMFWYRQQPGQSLTLIATANQGSEATYESGFVIDKFPISRPNLTFSTLTVSNMSPEDSSIYLCSVRRASKETQYFGPGTRLLVL.

The CDR3 protein is CAISESVSTNEKLFF. CDR3 DNA sequence: TGTGCCATCAGTGAGTCCGTCTCAACTAATGAAAAACTGTTTTTT. This rearrangement joins TRBV10-3 to TRBJ1-4; D is undetermined. CDR3 length: 15 residues. Trimming stripped 0 bases from V and 0 bases from J, with 5 bases between. Germline loops: CDR1 ENHRY, CDR2 SYGVKD.